Listed below are T cell receptor beta chains from one sample, sequenced in a study of cytomegalovirus exposure and HLA in healthy donors. The method was immunoSEQ multiplex PCR; TCRdb's version includes in-frame clones alone and lacks a portion of them. This sample contains 130,000 to 150,000 clones. The material sequenced was PBMCs. All receptors derive from a man between 40 and 49 years old in good health and CMV-seronegative. Each CDR3 is given with its conserved first and last residue. A D gene is named only where the DNA matches it firmly.

TRBJ1-2,TRBV12-2,NA,TGTGCAAGTCGCTTAGTTGGCCAGGGGTATGGCTACACCTTC,CASRLVGQGYGYTF
TRBJ2-5,TRBV7-2,NA,TGTGCCAGCAGCCCGCAAGAGACCCAGTACTTC,CASSPQETQYF
TRBJ2-6,TRBV7-3,NA,TGTGCCAGCAGCTTAGGGGCGGCTGGGGCCAACGTCCTGACCTTC,CASSLGAAGANVLTF
TRBJ2-5,TRBV4-3,TRBD1,TGCGCCAGCAGCCAAGGGACAGGCTACCAAGAGACCCAGTACTTC,CASSQGTGYQETQYF
TRBJ2-7,TRBV5-4,NA,TGTGCCAGCAGCGACATTATGCTACCCTACGAGCAGTACTTC,CASSDIMLPYEQYF
TRBJ1-1,TRBV13,NA,TGTGCCAGCAGCCCAGATTCCAGGGCTACGGACACTGAAGCTTTCTTT,CASSPDSRATDTEAFF
TRBJ1-1,TRBV19,TRBD1,TGTGCCAGTAGGGGACAGGTTACTGAAGCTTTCTTT,CASRGQVTEAFF
TRBJ1-6,TRBV2,NA,TGTGCCAGCAGACGGGTCAACAATTCACCCCTCCACTTT,CASRRVNNSPLHF
TRBJ2-5,TRBV6-1,TRBD2,TGTGCCAGCAGTGAGACTAGCGGGGGGCAAGAGACCCAGTACTTC,CASSETSGGQETQYF
TRBJ1-4,TRBV11-2,NA,TGTGCCAGCAGCTTAGATCGAAGGGTTCGGGACTTTGCAACTAATGAAAAACTGTTTTTT,CASSLDRRVRDFATNEKLFF
TRBJ2-7,TRBV5-1,TRBD1,TGCGCCAGCAGCGCGGGACAGGGTACCTACGAGCAGTACTTC,CASSAGQGTYEQYF
TRBJ2-7,TRBV6-1,TRBD2,TGTGCCAGCAGTGAGGTAGCGGGGGGGCTCGAGCAGTACTTC,CASSEVAGGLEQYF
TRBJ2-7,TRBV5-1,TRBD1,TGCGCCAGCAGCTTGGGACAGGGGGACGAGCAGTACTTC,CASSLGQGDEQYF
TRBJ2-3,TRBV6-5,TRBD1,TGTGCCAGCAGCCCTTTTAACAGGGGTACGCAGTATTTT,CASSPFNRGTQYF
TRBJ1-1,TRBV4-3,TRBD1,TGCGCCAGCAGCCCACAGGGGGCGAACACTGAAGCTTTCTTT,CASSPQGANTEAFF
TRBJ2-7,TRBV6-1,NA,TGTGCCAGCAGTGAAGCACGGGACTGGGGCGGGGTGCAGTACTTC,CASSEARDWGGVQYF
TRBJ2-3,TRBV5-1,TRBD2,TGCGCCAGCACCCTCTACGGACTAGCGGGGGAGCTCTCAGATACGCAGTATTTT,CASTLYGLAGELSDTQYF
TRBJ2-3,TRBV9,NA,TGTGCCAGCAGCGTAGATTATTCAGATACGCAGTATTTT,CASSVDYSDTQYF
TRBJ2-7,TRBV12-5,TRBD2,TGTGCTAGTGGTTTTTTGGGGGGAGGGTCCTACGAGCAGTACTTC,CASGFLGGGSYEQYF
TRBJ2-7,TRBV5-6,NA,TGTGCCAGCAGCCGGGGTAGCGGCTACGAGCAGTACTTC,CASSRGSGYEQYF
TRBJ1-6,TRBV7-2,NA,TGTGCCAGCAGCGCCCTCCGGGGTTATAATTCACCCCTCCACTTT,CASSALRGYNSPLHF
TRBJ1-2,TRBV6-5,NA,TGTGCCAGCAGTTACTCGGGACATTCTTATGGCTACACCTTC,CASSYSGHSYGYTF
TRBJ2-7,TRBV2,TRBD2,TGTGCCAGCAGTGAAGTTGCGGCGGGGGGCTACGAGCAGTACTTC,CASSEVAAGGYEQYF
TRBJ1-2,TRBV14,NA,TGTGCCAGCAGCATCAGCGTTAGTGGGGGCTACACCTTC,CASSISVSGGYTF
TRBJ2-3,TRBV7-8,TRBD2,TGTGCCAGCAGCCTCGGACTAGCGAGGACAGATACGCAGTATTTT,CASSLGLARTDTQYF
TRBJ1-5,TRBV6-5,TRBD1,TGTGCCAGCAGTTACCGGACAGGGGATCAGCCCCAGCATTTT,CASSYRTGDQPQHF
TRBJ2-7,TRBV29-1,NA,TGCAGCGTTGATCAGGGTTCCGGCGAGCAGTACTTC,CSVDQGSGEQYF
TRBJ1-1,TRBV28,NA,TGTGCCAGCAAACTCAGGGGGAACACTGAAGCTTTCTTT,CASKLRGNTEAFF
TRBJ1-2,TRBV25-1,NA,TGTGCCAGCAGTGTCCTAGGGGACTACTATGGCTACACCTTC,CASSVLGDYYGYTF
TRBJ2-7,TRBV27,NA,TGTGCCAGCAGTTTCCTAGACGAGGAAGAGCAGTACTTC,CASSFLDEEEQYF
TRBJ2-2,TRBV2,NA,TGTGCCAGCAGTCCGCAGGGGCGGACGAACACCGGGGAGCTGTTTTTT,CASSPQGRTNTGELFF